This T cell receptor (beta chain) was obtained from a study of OX40 agonist ivuxolimab in advanced cancers. Study-wide background: In this cohort, patients received ivuxolimab, an agonistic anti-OX40 (CD134) antibody.

To note about this clone: What it binds is not known.

This CDR3 region has 14 residues. The V gene lost 0 bases and the J gene lost 5 bases, with 5 bases spanning the gap. The germline V gene encodes CDR1 WSHSY and CDR2 SAAADI. Clones were read by immunoSEQ multiplex PCR, and TCRdb kept only the in-frame ones, dropping some. Among tens of thousands of clones listed, about 91% were seen once. Whole-study results and caveats: Clonal expansion among partial responders at 0.1-3.0 mg/kg ranked near the lowest. Doses of 0.1 to 3.0 mg/kg were accompanied by clonal expansion of CD4+ and CD8+ blood T cells by week 6.

The clonotype originates from an adult with an advanced solid tumor such as melanoma, head and neck, liver or kidney cancer. The rearrangement joins TRBV10-2 to TRBJ1-6; D is ambiguous. This specimen consisted of CD4+ or CD8+ T cells sorted from blood, obtained in a trial of the OX40 agonist ivuxolimab. CDR3 residues: CASSESGDNSPLHF. CDR3 sequence (DNA): TGCGCCAGCAGTGAGTCCGGGGATAATTCACCCCTCCACTTT.